Below are 10 T cell receptor beta chains sequenced from a single sample in a study of blood T cell repertoires in COVID-19. Sequencing used immunoSEQ multiplex PCR; TCRdb keeps in-frame clones, though not all of them. This sample yields approximately 58,000 clones, of which around 90% are seen a single time; around 8.4% belongs to the top ten. Sequencing input: peripheral blood. The receptors here all came from an elderly woman with active COVID-19.

The V and J genes are TRBV24-1 and TRBJ2-5; 8 nucleotides align to TRBD2. V gave up 0 bases and J gave up 5 bases; unmatched junction bases: 7. The CDR3 sequence is 16 residues long. CDR1 and CDR2 from the germline V gene are KGHDR and SFDVKD. CDR3 sequence: CATSDLISGVAETQYF. The CDR3, as DNA: TGTGCCACCAGTGATTTGATTAGCGGGGTTGCTGAGACCCAGTACTTC.

This clone has only a few counts. The chain has TRBV6-2 or TRBV6-3 and TRBJ2-7; 7 positions match TRBD2. V lost 0 bases and J lost 5; bases outside the gene matches: 7. Per germline, CDR1 MNHEY and CDR2 SVGEGT. The CDR3 spans 15 residues. CDR3 loop: CASSYSGGGINEQYV. The CDR3 region has the DNA TGTGCCAGCAGTTACTCAGGCGGGGGAATCAACGAGCAGTACGTC.

V gene TRBV6-4 combines with J gene TRBJ2-7; D is possibly TRBD2 (5 bases). V gave up 1 base and J gave up 3 bases, with 13 bases separating them. This CDR3 has 15 amino acids. The germline CDR1 and CDR2 sequences are MRHNA and SNTAGT. CDR3 region: CASSDWIARIYEQYF. CDR3 DNA: TGTGCCAGCAGTGACTGGATAGCGCGAATCTACGAGCAGTACTTC.

The chain couples TRBV5-4 to TRBJ2-7; D remains unclear. With 0 bases removed from V and 2 bases from J, the gap between germline ends came to 9 bases. The CDR3 sequence is 14 residues long. Per the germline V gene, CDR1 is SGHNT and CDR2 is YYREEE (reference sequence). CDR3 amino acids: CASSLGQTPYEQYV. CDR3 nucleotide sequence: TGTGCCAGCAGCTTGGGGCAGACACCCTACGAGCAGTACGTC.

CDR3 sequence reads: CASSLGLGLSYEQYF. The CDR3 nucleotides read TGTGCCAGCAGCTTAGGCTTGGGACTTTCCTACGAGCAGTACTTC. The J gene is TRBJ2-7, the V gene TRBV5-5; maybe TRBD2 (6 bases). With 2 bases removed from V and 1 base from J, the gap between germline ends came to 13 bases. The CDR3 covers 15 residues. Germline CDR1 is SGHKS and CDR2 is YYEKEE (reference sequence). The full variable domain, rest sourced from reference TRBV5-5 and TRBJ2-7, is DAGVTQSPTHLIKTRGQQVTLRCSPISGHKSVSWYQQVLGQGPQFIFQYYEKEERGRGNFPDRFSARQFPNYSSELNVNALLLGDSALYLCASSLGLGLSYEQYFGPGTRLTVT.

V usage is TRBV28 and J usage is TRBJ2-1; 11 bases align to TRBD1. Germline-derived CDR1 and CDR2 are MDHEN and SYDVKM. The junction had 7 bases not matched to a gene; V was cut back by 3 bases and J by 0 bases. The CDR3 loop spans 18 amino acids. Here the CDR3 reads CASSFGQGAESSYNEQFF. For the CDR3, the DNA is TGTGCCAGCAGTTTCGGACAGGGGGCGGAAAGCTCCTACAATGAGCAGTTCTTC.

The chain carries TRBV7-2 and TRBJ1-2, with D maybe TRBD1 (5 bases). The CDR3 has 13 residues. Trimming stripped 4 bases from V and 4 bases from J, with 10 bases between. Germline V CDR1 and CDR2: SGHTA, FQGNSA. CDR3 amino acids: CASSSREGYGYTF. DNA for the CDR3: TGTGCCAGCAGCTCCAGGGAGGGCTATGGCTACACCTTC.

This chain links TRBV28 with TRBJ2-4; D may be TRBD2 (6 bases). The CDR3 is 15 residues long. Trimming removed 6 bases from V and 7 bases from J, with 19 bases in between. The germline V gene encodes CDR1 MDHEN and CDR2 SYDVKM. The CDR3 loop is CASSDVLGAGNIQYF. In nucleotides, the CDR3 is TGTGCCAGCAGCGACGTTTTAGGGGCGGGGAACATTCAGTACTTC.

This rearrangement joins TRBV6-5 to TRBJ2-3; 9 bases match TRBD1. The CDR3 is made up of 15 amino acids. V was pared by 5 bases and J by 5 bases, with 8 bases of the junction left unmatched. CDR1 and CDR2 from the germline V gene are MNHEY and SVGAGI. In DNA, the CDR3 is TGTGCCAGCAGTCTCGGGACAGGGAGACTAGATACGCAGTATTTT. Protein: CASSLGTGRLDTQYF.

This sequence joins TRBV6-1 and TRBJ2-5, with 7 bases identical to TRBD1. Germline-derived CDR1 and CDR2 are MNHNS and SASEGT. The CDR3 runs 15 residues. Trimming took 1 base from V and 5 from J; bases not matched to a gene: 7. The chain's CDR3 is CASSEDDRVEETQYF. CDR3 nucleotides: TGTGCCAGCAGTGAAGATGACAGGGTTGAGGAGACCCAGTACTTC.